The clone carrying this T cell receptor (beta chain) showed up just once. Here immunoSEQ multiplex PCR was the method, and the copy in TCRdb shows in-frame clones only, minus some. Of roughly 120,000 clones listed, 88% are singletons. Germline V lookup: CDR1 SGDLS, CDR2 YYNGEE. V lost 5 bases and J lost 7, with 19 bases in between. This CDR3 has 16 residues. This sample was taken from a study of cytomegalovirus exposure and HLA in healthy donors. The gene calls are TRBV9 and TRBJ1-6; TRBD1 is a possible D gene (6 bases). The sequence was collected from a man aged 18 to 30 in good health and CMV-seropositive. Sequencing was performed on PBMCs. The CDR3 region has the DNA TGTGCCAGCAGGGGAAGCGTGGGGGCTGGCAATTCACCCCTCCACTTT. Protein product: CASRGSVGAGNSPLHF.